This TCR beta chain originates from a study of control samples from healthy donors and cancer patients. The protocol was immunoSEQ multiplex PCR, while the TCRdb copy is restricted to in-frame clones and leaves out a portion. The sample includes under 150,000 clones, over 85% of them seen just once. The CDR3 has 15 amino acids. Trimming took 3 bases from V and 2 from J; bases not matched to a gene: 4. Per the germline V gene, CDR1 is MRHNA and CDR2 is SNTAGT. This receptor was identified in a man aged 50-60 years with head and neck cancer. This chain uses TRBV6-4 with TRBJ2-5; TRBD2 matches 9 bases. The source material was PBMCs. The CDR3 DNA reads TGTGCCAGCAGTGAGGTAGCGGGAGTACAAGAGACCCAGTACTTC. This sequence encodes CASSEVAGVQETQYF.